The rows below give T cell receptor beta chains drawn from one sample of a study of identical twins. TCRdb re-called the 5' RACE reads with MiXCR, one entry per CDR3 protein. Counted here are 450,000 to 650,000 distinct CDR3 sequences, approximately 10% occurring once; the ten biggest clones make up 3%. The same data also went into a second study, on yellow fever vaccine responses in identical twins.

Sequencing input: PBMCs. The receptors were gathered from a woman under 30 in good health. Each CDR3 is given with its conserved first and last residue. The order of the fields is clone size, J gene, D gene, V gene, CDR3 DNA, CDR3 protein. D genes are given only for firm matches. A row's size may be missing; if present it is once, few, many or a size class.

size: few; J: TRBJ1-4; D: -; V: TRBV5-1; DNA: TGCGCCAGCAGCTTTTATTCGGGGGGCGAAGAAAAACTGTTTTTT; CDR3: CASSFYSGGEEKLFF
size: many; J: TRBJ1-5; D: -; V: TRBV3-1; DNA: TGTGCCAGCAGCCATTTAGGACAGCCCCAGCATTTT; CDR3: CASSHLGQPQHF
size: -; J: TRBJ1-6; D: -; V: TRBV2; DNA: TGTGCCAGCAGTGAACCCCTCCGGGCCTATAATTCACCCCTCCACTTT; CDR3: CASSEPLRAYNSPLHF
size: -; J: TRBJ1-4; D: -; V: TRBV9; DNA: TGTGCCAGCTCTTTACAGGGAAACCCTAGTGCTGAAAAACTGTTTTTT; CDR3: CASSLQGNPSAEKLFF
size: -; J: TRBJ2-7; D: TRBD2; V: TRBV20-1; DNA: TGCAGTGCTAGCCCCCAACTAGCGGGAGTGGAGGACGAGCAGTACTTC; CDR3: CSASPQLAGVEDEQYF
size: few; J: TRBJ2-3; D: TRBD1; V: TRBV4-3; DNA: TGCGCCTGCGGTCCGGGACAGGGATTGACAGATACGCAGTATTTT; CDR3: CACGPGQGLTDTQYF
size: few; J: TRBJ2-3; D: -; V: TRBV4-3; DNA: TGCGCCAGCAGCCGGATCCATCCGGATCCAGATACGCAGTATTTT; CDR3: CASSRIHPDPDTQYF
size: few; J: TRBJ1-5; D: -; V: TRBV3-1; DNA: TGTGCCAGCAGCCAAGGGAGCAGTAGCAATCAGCCCCAGCATTTT; CDR3: CASSQGSSSNQPQHF
size: -; J: TRBJ2-7; D: -; V: TRBV27; DNA: TGTGCCAGCAGTTTCAGTGGACCAGGCGGGCAGTACTTC; CDR3: CASSFSGPGGQYF
size: few; J: TRBJ2-1; D: TRBD2; V: TRBV20-1; DNA: TGCAGTGCTAGACCCTACGGGGGGAGAAACTACAATGAGCAGTTCTTC; CDR3: CSARPYGGRNYNEQFF
size: few; J: TRBJ2-7; D: -; V: TRBV7-3; DNA: TGTGCCAGCAGCTTGGCAGGGAATGGCGAGCAGTACTTC; CDR3: CASSLAGNGEQYF
size: many; J: TRBJ1-2; D: TRBD1; V: TRBV4-3; DNA: TGCGCCAGCAGCCCGTCGGCACAGGGGGATTATGGCTACACCTTC; CDR3: CASSPSAQGDYGYTF
size: few; J: TRBJ2-5; D: -; V: TRBV11-2; DNA: TGTGCCAGCAGCCGGGTAGAGGTTTGGGAGACCCAGTACTTC; CDR3: CASSRVEVWETQYF
size: few; J: TRBJ1-1; D: -; V: TRBV5-5; DNA: TGTGCCAGCAGCTTGTGGTCGGGGAACACTGAAGCTTTCTTT; CDR3: CASSLWSGNTEAFF
size: few; J: TRBJ2-5; D: -; V: TRBV10-3; DNA: TGTGCCATCAGTGGAGACCAAGAGACCCAGTACTTC; CDR3: CAISGDQETQYF